Shown below are 23 T cell receptor beta chains from a single sample sequenced in a study of cytomegalovirus exposure and HLA in healthy donors. Sequencing used immunoSEQ multiplex PCR; TCRdb keeps in-frame clones, though not all of them. The profile shows a few hundred thousand clones, over 80% of them singletons. Sequencing used PBMCs. Receptors were obtained from a woman aged 30 to 39 in good health and CMV-seropositive.

As to this clone: Other DNA sequences of this sample code for an identical CDR3. This chain joins TRBV30 and TRBJ2-1; 13 bases line up with TRBD2. The CDR3 contains 14 residues. Germline V gene sequence: CDR1 GTSNPN, CDR2 SVGIG (reference sequence). After removal of 3 bases from V and 7 bases from J, the junction contained 3 bases not matched to a gene. The CDR3 DNA sequence: TGTGCCTGGAGAAGGACTAGCGGGAGTAATGAGCAGTTCTTC. Amino acid sequence: CAWRRTSGSNEQFF.

About this clone: At one boundary the junction diverges from the germline segment, which might be a read error. This chain uses TRBV7-7 with TRBJ2-1; the match to TRBD2 covers 15 bases. CDR1 SSHAT and CDR2 FNYEAQ come from the germline V gene (reference sequence). This CDR3 is 15 amino acids long. Written as DNA, the CDR3 is TGTGCTAGCAGCCTGGGACTAGCGGGAGGCAATGAGCAGTTCTTC. This codes for CASSLGLAGGNEQFF.

This clone was seen a handful of times. The chain employs TRBV19 and TRBJ1-2, with 11 positions matching TRBD1. V lost 4 bases and J lost 4; bases outside the gene matches: 5. CDR1 and CDR2 from the germline V gene are LNHDA and SQIVND (reference sequence). The length of the CDR3 is 15 residues. The CDR3 bases are TGTGCCAGTAGTAACACCGGGACAGGGGGCTATGGCTACACCTTC. Translated: CASSNTGTGGYGYTF.

V and J are TRBV27 and TRBJ1-2, with TRBD1 matching 8 bases. Germline trimming cut 4 bases from V and 8 bases from J; bases unmatched to any gene: 6. CDR3 length: 13 residues. CDR1 and CDR2 (germline): MNHEY, SMNVEV (reference sequence). The CDR3 protein is CASSSTGAGGYTF. The CDR3 coding sequence is TGTGCCAGCAGTTCGACAGGGGCGGGGGGCTACACCTTC.

The chain combines TRBV18 with TRBJ1-2; no clear D. Germline CDR1 is KGHSH and CDR2 is LQKENI. Trimming pared 6 bases from V and 3 bases from J, leaving 14 bases between. The CDR3 is made up of 14 amino acids. The CDR3 nucleotides read TGTGCCAGCTCGCGAGGCGAGGGCTACTATGGCTACACCTTC. Its protein is CASSRGEGYYGYTF.

The chain has TRBV21-1 and TRBJ1-5. TRBV21-1 is termed a pseudogene. There are 15 residues in the CDR3. The CDR3 bases are TGTGCCAGCAGCAACTATAGGATTCCCGATCAGCCCCAGCATTTT. Its translation: CASSNYRIPDQPQHF.

The chain couples TRBV6-1 to TRBJ1-5; D remains ambiguous. Trimming took off 3 bases at V and 0 bases at J, with 9 bases between the two ends. The CDR3 length is 15 residues. CDR1 MNHNS and CDR2 SASEGT come from the germline V gene. CDR3 region: CASSDRTYSNQPQHF. The CDR3 region has the DNA TGTGCCAGCAGTGACAGGACTTATAGCAATCAGCCCCAGCATTTT.

The chain couples TRBV6-5 to TRBJ2-1, with 14 nucleotides matching TRBD2. With 5 bases clipped from V and 7 bases from J, the junction kept 4 bases outside the gene matches. The germline V gene encodes CDR1 MNHEY and CDR2 SVGAGI. The CDR3 is 15 amino acids. The CDR3 DNA sequence: TGTGCCAGCAGTGGGACTAGCGGGAGCACGAATGAGCAGTTCTTC. Translation: CASSGTSGSTNEQFF.

The chain uses TRBV29-1 and TRBJ2-2; 8 bases match TRBD2. Germline V lookup: CDR1 SQVTM, CDR2 ANQGSEA. This CDR3 comprises 14 residues. V lost 3 bases, J lost 4 bases, and 4 bases stayed unmatched. In nucleotides, the CDR3 is TGCAGCGTTGAGCGGGAGGATGGCACCGGGGAGCTGTTTTTT. Amino acids: CSVEREDGTGELFF.

The V and J genes are TRBV10-3 and TRBJ1-2, with 7 nucleotides matching TRBD1. Per the germline V gene, CDR1 is ENHRY and CDR2 is SYGVKD. This CDR3 has 13 amino acids. V dropped 6 bases and J dropped 7; count of bases not matched to a gene: 8. CDR3 nucleotides: TGTGCCATCAGCCAGACAGGGACGGGTGGCTACACCTTC. Translating gives CAISQTGTGGYTF.

The chain combines TRBV2 with TRBJ1-5, with D tentatively TRBD1 (6 bases). The CDR3 totals 13 residues. V was cut by 4 bases and J by 5 bases, with 9 bases left in between. The germline V gene encodes CDR1 SNHLY and CDR2 FYNNEI. CDR3 bases: TGTGCCAGCAGTGGAAGGGGGTATCAGCCCCAGCATTTT. Its translation is CASSGRGYQPQHF.

The gene calls are TRBV7-6 and TRBJ2-2; either TRBD1 or TRBD2 may fit D (5 bases each). In germline, CDR1 is SGHVS, CDR2 FNYEAQ. Trimming took off 1 base at V and 4 bases at J, with 10 bases between the two ends. CDR3 size: 15 residues. The DNA for the CDR3 is TGTGCCAGCAGCTTAGGGGGGAGCGGCACCGGGGAGCTGTTTTTT. Protein: CASSLGGSGTGELFF. Supplemented by reference TRBV7-6 and TRBJ2-2, the full variable domain reads GAGVSQSPRYKVTKRGQDVALRCDPISGHVSLYWYRQALGQGPEFLTYFNYEAQQDKSGLPNDRFSAERPEGSISTLTIQRTEQRDSAMYRCASSLGGSGTGELFFGEGSRLTVL.

This clone occurred once. The chain links TRBV5-4 to TRBJ1-2, with 8 bases identical to TRBD1. The V gene's germline CDR1 is SGHNT and CDR2 YYREEE (reference sequence). The CDR3 contains 14 residues. V lost 2 bases and J lost 8; bases outside the gene matches: 8. In nucleotides, the CDR3 is TGTGCCAGCAGCTTAGTAACAGGGGGATTGGGCTACACCTTC. Translated, it gives CASSLVTGGLGYTF.

The chain has TRBV10-3 and TRBJ2-6; 7 bases fit TRBD1. The CDR3 length is 18 residues. V gave up 6 bases and J gave up 0 bases; unmatched junction bases: 11. Germline assignment: CDR1 ENHRY and CDR2 SYGVKD. In DNA form, the CDR3 reads TGTGCCATCAGCTCGTCAAGGGGGCAGATCTCTGGGGCCAACGTCCTGACTTTC. Its translation is CAISSSRGQISGANVLTF.

In its sample, this clone was seen once. J is TRBJ2-7 and V is TRBV6-5; the match to TRBD2 covers 9 bases. This CDR3 comprises 16 residues. CDR1 MNHEY and CDR2 SVGAGI come from the germline V gene. After removal of 0 bases from V and 7 bases from J, the junction contained 10 bases not matched to a gene. CDR3 sequence: CASSYSRLAGSLEQYF. CDR3 nucleotides: TGTGCCAGCAGTTACTCTCGCCTAGCGGGAAGTTTGGAGCAGTACTTC.

The V gene is TRBV5-5, the J gene TRBJ1-2; 12 bases fit TRBD1. The ends lost 6 bases at V and 5 bases at J; junction bases unmatched: 8. The germline V gene encodes CDR1 SGHKS and CDR2 YYEKEE (reference sequence). This CDR3 spans 15 amino acids. The CDR3 DNA follows: TGTGCCAGCAAGACCGGGACAGGGGGCTTGTATGGCTACACCTTC. This sequence encodes CASKTGTGGLYGYTF.

The chain has TRBV6-1 and TRBJ2-3; no clear D. The V gene lost 5 bases and the J gene lost 6 bases, with 9 bases spanning the gap. The CDR3 length is 12 residues. From germline, CDR1 is MNHNS and CDR2 SASEGT. The CDR3 DNA sequence: TGTGCCAGCAGTTCCCCGGGCGATACGCAGTATTTT. Its protein is CASSSPGDTQYF.

Here the CDR3 reads CASRIGGNTEAFF. In nucleotides, the CDR3 is TGTGCCAGCAGGATAGGGGGGAACACTGAAGCTTTCTTT. The chain couples TRBV28 to TRBJ1-1; possibly TRBD1 for D (6 bases). This CDR3 spans 13 amino acids. V gave up 6 bases and J gave up 1 base, with 9 bases separating them. Germline V gene data show CDR1 as MDHEN and CDR2 as SYDVKM.

The chain recombines TRBV2 with TRBJ2-2, with D tentatively TRBD1 or TRBD2 (5 bases each). Germline V gene sequence: CDR1 SNHLY, CDR2 FYNNEI. This CDR3 contains 14 residues. Deletions cut 5 bases from V and 5 bases from J, with 12 bases between. The CDR3 spells CASSRFEGTGELFF. The CDR3, as DNA: TGTGCCAGCAGTCGGTTTGAGGGGACCGGGGAGCTGTTTTTT. The variable domain in full, with the rest retrieved from reference TRBV2 and TRBJ2-2, is EPEVTQTPSHQVTQMGQEVILRCVPISNHLYFYWYRQILGQKVEFLVSFYNNEISEKSEIFDDQFSVERPDGSNFTLKIRSTKLEDSAMYFCASSRFEGTGELFFGEGSRLTVL.

This sequence joins TRBV9 and TRBJ1-5; possibly TRBD1 for D (5 bases). This CDR3 is built from 16 residues. The germline V and J ends were trimmed by 3 bases and 6 bases, with 19 bases remaining between them. CDR1 and CDR2 (germline): SGDLS, YYNGEE. In DNA form, the CDR3 reads TGTGCCAGCAGCGCCGGGGATTTCGTGGGGGGTCAGCCCCAGCATTTT. This sequence encodes CASSAGDFVGGQPQHF.

The CDR3 DNA sequence: TGCAGTGTGAAAAATGAGCAGTTCTTC. Protein sequence: CSVKNEQFF. The rearrangement joins TRBV20-1 to TRBJ2-1, with no clear D. This CDR3 is built from 9 residues. The germline CDR1 and CDR2 sequences are DFQATT and SNEGSKA (reference sequence). Trimming removed 7 bases at V and 7 bases at J, with 5 bases between.

This clone has only one observation. As DNA, the CDR3 is TGTGCCAGCAGTGAACGACAGCCCATGAACACTGAAGCTTTCTTT. Its protein product is CASSERQPMNTEAFF. The chain combines TRBV6-1 with TRBJ1-1, with D tentatively TRBD1 (5 bases). The CDR3 totals 15 residues. Trimming left V 2 bases short and J 0 bases short, with 10 bases between. Germline loops: CDR1 MNHNS, CDR2 SASEGT.

The rearrangement uses TRBV6-5 and TRBJ1-1; D call uncertain. There are 13 residues in the CDR3. Trimming took 3 bases from V and 2 from J, leaving 7 bases between them. Germline V gene sequence: CDR1 MNHEY, CDR2 SVGAGI. In nucleotides, the CDR3 is TGTGCCAGCAGTTATAGGAGAAACACTGAAGCTTTCTTT. It translates to CASSYRRNTEAFF.